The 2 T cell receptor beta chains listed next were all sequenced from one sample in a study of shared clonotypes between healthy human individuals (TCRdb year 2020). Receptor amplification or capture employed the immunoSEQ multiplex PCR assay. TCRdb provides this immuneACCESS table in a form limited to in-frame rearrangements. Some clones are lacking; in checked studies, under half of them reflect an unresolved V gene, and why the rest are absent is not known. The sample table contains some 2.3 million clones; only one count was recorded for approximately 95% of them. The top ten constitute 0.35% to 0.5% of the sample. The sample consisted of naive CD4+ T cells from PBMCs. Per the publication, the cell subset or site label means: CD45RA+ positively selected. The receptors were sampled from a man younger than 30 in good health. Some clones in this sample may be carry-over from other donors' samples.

The CDR3 region is CASSLETGGVNTEAFF. CDR3 nucleotide sequence: TGCGCCAGCAGCTTGGAGACAGGGGGAGTGAACACTGAAGCTTTCTTT. V is TRBV5-1 and J is TRBJ1-1; 9 nucleotides align to TRBD1. Germline CDR1 and CDR2: SGHRS and YFSETQ. Trimming cost V 0 bases and J 0 bases; bases outside gene matches: 3. This CDR3 is 16 amino acids long.

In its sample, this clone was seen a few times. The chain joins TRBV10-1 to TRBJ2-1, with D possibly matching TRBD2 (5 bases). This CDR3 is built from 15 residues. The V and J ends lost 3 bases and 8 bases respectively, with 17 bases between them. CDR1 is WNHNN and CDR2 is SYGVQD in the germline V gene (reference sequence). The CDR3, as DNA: TGCGCCAGCAGTGATGGGCTTGGAGGTGGAGATGAGCAGTTCTTC. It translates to CASSDGLGGGDEQFF.